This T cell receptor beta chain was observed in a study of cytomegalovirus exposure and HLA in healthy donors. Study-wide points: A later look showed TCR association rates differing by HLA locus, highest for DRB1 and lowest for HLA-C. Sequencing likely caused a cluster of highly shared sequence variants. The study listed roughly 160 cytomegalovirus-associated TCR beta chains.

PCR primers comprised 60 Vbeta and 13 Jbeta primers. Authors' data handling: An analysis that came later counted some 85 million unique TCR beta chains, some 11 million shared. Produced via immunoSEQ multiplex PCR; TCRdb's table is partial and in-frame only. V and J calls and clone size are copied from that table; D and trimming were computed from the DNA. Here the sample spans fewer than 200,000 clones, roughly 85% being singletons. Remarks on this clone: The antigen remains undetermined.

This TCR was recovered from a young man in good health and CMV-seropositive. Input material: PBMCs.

The CDR3: CASSQDRLAGALGLFF. CDR3 nucleotides: TGCGCCAGCAGCCAAGATAGACTAGCGGGGGCCTTAGGGCTGTTCTTC. The chain couples TRBV4-3 to TRBJ2-1, with TRBD2 matching over 12 bases. Germline V gene data show CDR1 as LGHNA and CDR2 as YSLEER. V trimming: 0 bases; J trimming: 15 bases; junction bases outside the gene matches: 12. This CDR3 comprises 16 residues.